The T cell receptor beta chain under discussion was sequenced for a study of blood T cell repertoires in COVID-19. Germline trimming cut 4 bases from V and 8 bases from J; bases unmatched to any gene: 6. CDR1 and CDR2 from the germline V gene are SNHLY and FYNNEI. This CDR3 region has 14 residues. The method was immunoSEQ multiplex PCR; TCRdb's version includes in-frame clones alone and lacks a portion of them. The sample has 200,000 to 250,000 clones; roughly 86% are singletons. The sequenced sample consisted of peripheral blood. The chain uses TRBV2 and TRBJ2-7, with 12 bases that match TRBD2. The sequence derives from a woman between 25 and 40 years old who had recovered from COVID-19. CDR3 sequence: CASSGTSGGRQQYF. In nucleotides, the CDR3 is TGTGCCAGCAGTGGTACTAGCGGGGGGCGGCAGCAGTACTTC.